These 20 T cell receptor beta chains were all obtained from the same sample, sequenced in a study of blood T cell repertoires in COVID-19. Here immunoSEQ multiplex PCR was the method, and the copy in TCRdb shows in-frame clones only, minus some. The sample has roughly 220,000 clones; around 91% are singletons. Input material: PBMCs or T cells enriched from blood (not recorded which). These receptor sequences come from a woman in her late teens or twenties in a cohort exposed to, infected with or recovered from COVID-19 (not recorded which).

V is TRBV12-5 and J is TRBJ1-1; possible D gene TRBD1, 6 bases. Trimming stripped 7 bases from V and 1 base from J, with 10 bases between. The germline gives CDR1 LGHNT, CDR2 FRNRAP. This CDR3 is built from 13 residues. CDR3 amino acids: CASAQGGNTEAFF. The CDR3 region has the DNA TGTGCTAGTGCCCAAGGGGGGAACACTGAAGCTTTCTTT.

V and J are TRBV18 and TRBJ1-1; TRBD1 is a possible D gene (5 bases). This CDR3 has 20 residues. The germline V gene has CDR1 KGHSH and CDR2 LQKENI. Trimming left V 1 base short and J 1 base short, with 25 bases between. The CDR3 loop is CASSPRGLLRGTNANTEAFF. The CDR3 bases are TGTGCCAGCTCACCACGCGGACTGCTGCGGGGGACCAATGCGAACACTGAAGCTTTCTTT.

The chain carries TRBV28 and TRBJ2-7; maybe TRBD1 (6 bases). The CDR3 runs 17 residues. In germline, CDR1 is MDHEN, CDR2 SYDVKM. The V end lost 6 bases, the J end lost 3 bases, and 24 bases lay between the germline ends. CDR3 nucleotides: TGTGCCAGCAGAACGACCCTTGGGGGCGAGCGTCTCTACGAGCAGTACTTC. Protein sequence: CASRTTLGGERLYEQYF.

V is TRBV27 and J is TRBJ1-6; 9 nucleotides align to TRBD1. Trimming at V came to 8 bases and at J to 10 bases, leaving 6 bases not matched to a gene. The CDR3 runs to 13 residues. The germline V gene has CDR1 MNHEY and CDR2 SMNVEV (reference sequence). CDR3 in amino acids: CASRGQGSSPLHF. CDR3 nucleotides: TGTGCCAGCCGGGGACAGGGATCATCACCCCTCCACTTT.

This clone appeared a single time. The DNA for the CDR3 is TGCGCCAGCAGCTTGGAACAGAGCTCTGGAAACACCATATATTTT. It codes for CASSLEQSSGNTIYF. V gene TRBV5-1 combines with J gene TRBJ1-3; D call uncertain. The V gene's germline CDR1 is SGHRS and CDR2 YFSETQ. This CDR3 is built from 15 residues. V shed 0 bases and J shed 0 bases, with 7 bases lying between them.

The J gene is TRBJ1-3, the V gene TRBV19; 8 bases match TRBD1. The CDR3 has 15 amino acids. The germline gives CDR1 LNHDA, CDR2 SQIVND (reference sequence). The trim removed 5 bases at V and 2 bases at J, leaving 5 bases unmatched. This CDR3 reads CASSGQGEAGNTIYF. Here the CDR3 DNA reads TGTGCCAGTAGTGGACAGGGAGAAGCTGGAAACACCATATATTTT.

The chain joins TRBV6-1 to TRBJ2-1; possible D gene TRBD1, 6 bases. Germline CDR1 reads MNHNS; CDR2 reads SASEGT. The CDR3 contains 12 residues. The V end was cut by 3 bases, the J end by 7 bases, with 7 bases between. This CDR3 is CASSDRGNEQFF. DNA for the CDR3: TGTGCCAGCAGTGACAGGGGTAATGAGCAGTTCTTC.

This clone was counted a single time. This chain links TRBV4-1 with TRBJ2-7, with TRBD2 matching 13 bases. V gave up 3 bases and J gave up 1 base; unmatched junction bases: 15. The germline V gene encodes CDR1 MGHRA and CDR2 YSYEKL. The CDR3 sequence is 20 residues long. The CDR3 coding sequence is TGCGCCAGCAGCCAGAGAAGACTAGCGGGAGGAGGTATTGAGTCCTACGAGCAGTACTTC. Translating it yields CASSQRRLAGGGIESYEQYF.

The chain uses TRBV6-6 and TRBJ2-7, with 7 bases aligning to TRBD1. V shed 5 bases and J 0 bases; nucleotides not matched to a gene: 7. The CDR3 is made up of 15 amino acids. Germline V gives CDR1 MNHNY, CDR2 SVGAGI (reference sequence). CDR3 sequence (DNA): TGTGCCAGCAGTACACCCCGGGACAGCTCCTACGAGCAGTACTTC. Amino acid sequence: CASSTPRDSSYEQYF.

This chain connects TRBV19 to TRBJ2-3; a weak D match, TRBD1 (5 bases). The CDR3 consists of 14 residues. CDR1 is LNHDA and CDR2 is SQIVND in the germline V gene (reference sequence). Trimming left V 10 bases short and J 0 bases short, with 14 bases between. The CDR3 sequence: CATRPGFSTDTQYF. Here the CDR3 DNA reads TGTGCCACGCGGCCAGGGTTTAGCACAGATACGCAGTATTTT.

To note about this clone: Distinct nucleotide sequences in the sample also encode this CDR3. J is TRBJ1-2 and V is TRBV18; 11 nucleotides line up with TRBD1. The germline gives CDR1 KGHSH, CDR2 LQKENI. The CDR3 is 15 amino acids. With 6 bases clipped from V and 4 bases from J, the junction kept 7 bases outside the gene matches. CDR3 residues: CASSPGTGGGYGYTF. The CDR3 bases are TGTGCCAGCTCTCCCGGGACAGGGGGAGGCTATGGCTACACCTTC.

V is TRBV28 and J is TRBJ1-5; 7 nucleotides match TRBD1. The CDR3 extends over 15 amino acids. V shed 2 bases and J 2 bases; nucleotides not matched to a gene: 3. The germline CDR1 and CDR2 sequences are MDHEN and SYDVKM. The chain's CDR3 is CASSLEGAGNQPQHF. The CDR3 coding sequence is TGTGCCAGCAGTTTAGAGGGGGCAGGCAATCAGCCCCAGCATTTT.

This clone was picked up one time. The chain is built from TRBV11-3 and TRBJ2-2; maybe TRBD2 (6 bases). Trimming pared 5 bases from V and 3 bases from J, leaving 13 bases between. The germline V gene has CDR1 SGHNT and CDR2 YENEEA. The CDR3 has 15 residues. The CDR3 loop is CASSPRGIYTGELFF. The CDR3 DNA sequence: TGTGCCAGCAGCCCCCGGGGGATCTACACCGGGGAGCTGTTTTTT. Full variable domain (missing parts from reference TRBV11-3 and TRBJ2-2): EAGVVQSPRYKIIEKKQPVAFWCNPISGHNTLYWYLQNLGQGPELLIRYENEEAVDDSQLPKDRFSAERLKGVDSTLKIQPAELGDSAVYLCASSPRGIYTGELFFGEGSRLTVL.

DNA of the CDR3: TGTGCCAGCAGCTTAGATCGTGATACGCAGTATTTT. It specifies CASSLDRDTQYF. The chain carries TRBV11-2 and TRBJ2-3; D is ambiguous. V was pared by 0 bases and J by 6 bases, with 4 bases between. This CDR3 is 12 amino acids long. The V gene's germline CDR1 is SGHAT and CDR2 FQNNGV. Variable domain in full (rest from reference TRBV11-2 and TRBJ2-3): EAGVAQSPRYKIIEKRQSVAFWCNPISGHATLYWYQQILGQGPKLLIQFQNNGVVDDSQLPKDRFSAERLKGVDSTLKIQPAKLEDSAVYLCASSLDRDTQYFGPGTRLTVL.

The rearrangement uses TRBV5-6 and TRBJ2-7; TRBD2 aligns across 8 bases. With 7 bases clipped from V and 2 bases from J, the junction kept 8 bases outside the gene matches. Germline lookup yields CDR1 SGHDT and CDR2 YYEEEE. CDR3 length equals 14 residues. CDR3 nucleotides: TGTGCCAGCGCGGGGGGAGGCAGAACCTACGAGCAGTACTTC. Translating gives CASAGGGRTYEQYF.

V usage is TRBV18 and J usage is TRBJ2-1; TRBD2 matches 8 bases. J lost 0 bases, V lost 3 bases, and 7 bases had no gene match. This CDR3 has 17 residues. Per the germline V gene, CDR1 is KGHSH and CDR2 is LQKENI. DNA for the CDR3: TGTGCCAGCTCACCCATACTAGCGGAAAGCTCCTACAATGAGCAGTTCTTC. Protein: CASSPILAESSYNEQFF.

This chain joins TRBV24-1 and TRBJ1-5; 10 nucleotides line up with TRBD1. V shed 6 bases and J 3 bases; nucleotides not matched to a gene: 4. CDR3 size: 15 residues. The V gene's germline CDR1 is KGHDR and CDR2 SFDVKD. CDR3: CATSRGQGNNQPQHF. The CDR3 DNA sequence: TGTGCCACCAGTAGGGGACAGGGGAACAATCAGCCCCAGCATTTT.

The table lists this clone with a count of one. The chain is built from TRBV29-1 and TRBJ2-3; 8 nucleotides align to TRBD2. The length of the CDR3 is 14 residues. V shed 8 bases and J 0 bases; nucleotides not matched to a gene: 7. CDR1 and CDR2 from the germline V gene are SQVTM and ANQGSEA. The DNA of the CDR3 is TGCAGCTGCCCACAGCGGGGGAGCACAGATACGCAGTATTTT. Translated: CSCPQRGSTDTQYF.

The chain combines TRBV12-3 or TRBV12-4 with TRBJ2-5; a weak D match, TRBD1 (5 bases). Trimming left V 3 bases short and J 3 bases short, with 8 bases between. This CDR3 has 13 residues. The CDR3 loop reads CASSLGREETQYF. The CDR3 nucleotides read TGTGCCAGCAGTTTGGGCAGGGAAGAGACCCAGTACTTC.

There are a few counts of this clone. This chain links TRBV19 with TRBJ2-2; D possibly corresponds to TRBD1 (6 bases). Germline V CDR1 and CDR2: LNHDA, SQIVND (reference sequence). The V end was cut by 10 bases, the J end by 1 base, with 19 bases between. CDR3 length equals 16 residues. The CDR3, as DNA: TGTGCCACCGGGCCCCGGACAGAATTGAACACCGGGGAGCTGTTTTTT. It specifies CATGPRTELNTGELFF.